This TCR beta chain was recorded in a study of Ad26.COV2.S vaccination and SARS-CoV-2 variants. Study observations and caveats: An underestimation of total T cell responses may have resulted from the TCR breadth and depth analyses. Recipients of either vaccine or placebo displayed similar breadth of non-spike TCRs. Marked by substantial breadth, spike-specific CD8+ and CD4+ T cell responses were reportedly seen after vaccination.

Trimming took 6 bases from V and 7 from J, leaving 19 bases between them. Germline assignment: CDR1 SEHNR and CDR2 FQNEAQ (reference sequence). CDR3 length equals 15 residues. Sample treatment: roughly 18 received Ad26.COV2.S at low or high dose, single or two shots; several received placebo; per-sample allocation not given. Day 63 after the first injection of vaccine or placebo was the sampling time. Sequenced by immunoSEQ multiplex PCR; TCRdb stores in-frame clones only, minus some. The data contain 510,000 or so clones, approximately 88% of them singletons. A remark on this clone: The antigen is unknown.

V gene TRBV7-9 combines with J gene TRBJ2-1, with D perhaps TRBD2 (5 bases). Sequences were derived from peripheral blood, sampled in a trial of Ad26.COV2.S vaccine versus placebo. The source is a person between 18 and 65 years old who received the Ad26.COV2.S COVID-19 vaccine or a placebo. The CDR3 sequence is CASRESEESENEQFF. Written as DNA, the CDR3 is TGTGCCAGCAGGGAATCGGAGGAGTCTGAAAATGAGCAGTTCTTC. Based on the CDR3 plus reference TRBV7-9 and TRBJ2-1, the full variable domain is DTGVSQNPRHKITKRGQNVTFRCDPISEHNRLYWYRQTLGQGPEFLTYFQNEAQLEKSRLLSDRFSAERPKGSFSTLEIQRTEQGDSAMYLCASRESEESENEQFFGPGTRLTVL.